Listed below are T cell receptor beta chains from one sample, sequenced in a study of blood T cell repertoires in COVID-19. TCRdb's table, derived via immunoSEQ multiplex PCR, lists solely in-frame clones and lacks some. The table shows fewer than 250,000 clones, with about 90% occurring only once. The sample comprised peripheral blood. These receptors came from a woman aged 55-75 years with acute or convalescent COVID-19. CDR3s include the opening cysteine and the closing phenylalanine or tryptophan. Each record gives: V gene, J gene, clone size, CDR3 protein. Size tells how often a clone was seen (once, few, many) or the class of an expanded clone, and some rows leave it out.

>TRBV19|TRBJ1-4|-
CASSIRDRGAEKLFF
>TRBV13|TRBJ1-1|-
CASSPPTGDPEAFF
>TRBV9|TRBJ2-3|-
CASSVLAGQGLVGTQYF
>TRBV11-2|TRBJ2-5|few
CASSLGTGFTQETQYF
>TRBV19|TRBJ1-5|once
CASSSGQGGPNQPQHF
>TRBV7-2|TRBJ2-6|-
CASSLGGGNSGANVLTF
>TRBV19|TRBJ2-2|few
CATSTREQVLTGELFF
>TRBV27|TRBJ2-2|-
CASSLGLAGYTGELFF
>TRBV5-4|TRBJ1-2|many
CASSGFRGNYGYTF
>TRBV13|TRBJ2-3|-
CASSSGRTDTQYF
>TRBV9|TRBJ2-2|-
CASSVAPGQGETGELFF
>TRBV27|TRBJ1-1|-
CASSLQQNTEAFF
>TRBV6-5|TRBJ1-2|-
CASSSSGTGSNYGYTF
>TRBV6-5|TRBJ1-6|-
CASRGQPANSPLHF
>TRBV10-3|TRBJ2-7|-
CATNTGSYEQYF
>TRBV5-1|TRBJ2-7|-
CASSPTGTTYEQYF
>TRBV24-1|TRBJ2-3|-
CATSDRQAATQYF
>TRBV6-5|TRBJ1-2|-
CASRQGWRGYTF
>TRBV20-1|TRBJ2-7|-
CSATTLYEQYF
>TRBV7-9|TRBJ1-5|few
CASSSLEWAQNQPQHF
>TRBV5-1|TRBJ2-3|-
CASSLGVQASTDTQYF
>TRBV6-2/TRBV6-3|TRBJ2-2|-
CASSYSGLRERTGELFF
>TRBV4-2|TRBJ2-1|-
CASSQATFTSSFYNEQFF
>TRBV3-1/TRBV3-2|TRBJ1-5|-
CASSPPGQGHGQPQHF
>TRBV11-1|TRBJ1-2|-
CASSSVADSDYGYTF
>TRBV27|TRBJ1-2|-
CASSTGQTYGYTF
>TRBV18|TRBJ2-1|-
CASSRGQQEFF
>TRBV5-1|TRBJ2-1|-
CASSLQTDYEQFF
>TRBV10-3|TRBJ2-4|-
CAISEGGQTILAKNIQYF
>TRBV24-1|TRBJ2-7|-
CATSDLDTPKYF
>TRBV7-9|TRBJ2-5|-
CASSSGQGPEETQYF
>TRBV5-1|TRBJ2-7|-
CASSYSSYEQYF
>TRBV5-6|TRBJ2-1|-
CASTDGGRGALNEQFF
>TRBV7-7|TRBJ2-3|-
CASSSSSGSTDTQYF
>TRBV6-5|TRBJ1-6|-
CASSYSQGSLNSPLHF
>TRBV9|TRBJ1-5|-
CASSPSGRDNQPQHF
>TRBV27|TRBJ1-1|once
CASTPAGMNTEAFF
>TRBV5-6|TRBJ2-7|-
CASSPSPTGVSYEQYF
>TRBV19|TRBJ1-4|-
CASSRQGPANEKLFF
>TRBV30|TRBJ1-6|-
CAWRTGYNSPLHF
>TRBV18|TRBJ1-5|-
CASSPGQGTIQPQHF
>TRBV7-9|TRBJ1-3|-
CASSKSSGNTIYF
>TRBV3-1/TRBV3-2|TRBJ1-5|few
CASSQGTGYQPQHF
>TRBV5-4|TRBJ2-1|-
CASSFPGRGSYNEQFF
>TRBV19|TRBJ1-4|-
CASSTGQAATNEKLFF
>TRBV25-1|TRBJ2-3|-
CASSVAGTTDTQYF
>TRBV1|TRBJ1-1|once
CTSSQDPLGGNTEAFF
>TRBV10-3|TRBJ1-5|-
CAISGGGSSQPQHF
>TRBV28|TRBJ1-2|-
CASMEVGGYGYTF
>TRBV7-2|TRBJ2-5|-
CASSEGDSRETQYF
>TRBV5-4|TRBJ1-4|-
CASSLDGVTRKLFF
>TRBV13|TRBJ2-5|-
CASSSPGASGGVAQYF
>TRBV7-8|TRBJ1-5|-
CASSLVAQGNDQPQHF
>TRBV15|TRBJ2-4|once
CATSRDYRGSAKNIQYF
>TRBV28|TRBJ1-5|once
CASSPTKGRTQPQHF
>TRBV24-1|TRBJ1-4|-
CATSDLPATGTGEEKLFF
>TRBV7-3|TRBJ1-2|-
CASSLKGAYGYTF
>TRBV7-9|TRBJ2-3|-
CASSPGGTSTDTQYF